This passage covers 9 T cell receptor beta chains from one sample sequenced in a study of blood T cell repertoires in COVID-19. Some clones are missing from TCRdb's copy, which holds only in-frame ones; the method was immunoSEQ multiplex PCR. Of 150,000 to 190,000 clones in the sample, approximately 80% were seen once. Sequencing input: peripheral blood. These TCRs come from a woman between 45 and 60 years old with acute or convalescent COVID-19.

The genes are TRBV6-5 and TRBJ1-1, with TRBD1 matching over 7 bases. CDR3 size: 16 residues. The junction had 14 bases not matched to a gene; V was cut back by 2 bases and J by 8 bases. CDR1 and CDR2 from the germline V gene are MNHEY and SVGAGI. The CDR3 sequence is CASSYRKSKPGQEAFF. CDR3 sequence (DNA): TGTGCCAGCAGTTACCGGAAAAGTAAACCGGGACAGGAAGCTTTCTTT.

The chain recombines TRBV7-3 with TRBJ1-1; 8 bases agree with TRBD1. J was trimmed by 8 bases and V by 3 bases; bases with no gene match: 5. The germline gives CDR1 SGHTA, CDR2 FQGTGA. This CDR3 comprises 13 residues. The CDR3 DNA reads as TGTGCCAGCAGCTTCAAGACAGGGGCCGAAGCTTTCTTT. It specifies CASSFKTGAEAFF.

The chain employs TRBV27 and TRBJ1-2; the D is unclear. Germline values: CDR1 MNHEY, CDR2 SMNVEV (reference sequence). V lost 2 bases and J 7 bases, leaving 14 bases between the germline ends. This CDR3 contains 14 residues. The CDR3 protein is CASSLLGQTAGYTF. CDR3 sequence (DNA): TGTGCCAGCAGTTTACTGGGCCAGACGGCTGGCTACACCTTC.

Of note for this clone: Other DNA sequences in the same sample also yield this CDR3. J is TRBJ1-4 and V is TRBV6-5, with 7 bases aligning to TRBD1. The CDR3 has 14 residues. Looked up from germline, CDR1 is MNHEY and CDR2 is SVGAGI. V dropped 6 bases and J dropped 6; count of bases not matched to a gene: 7. CDR3 protein: CASSLTGTDEKLFF. The CDR3 DNA sequence: TGTGCCAGCAGCCTAACCGGGACAGATGAAAAACTGTTTTTT.

The chain uses TRBV29-1 and TRBJ1-2; TRBD1 matches 8 bases. Unmatched junction bases numbered 7, after V lost 3 bases and J lost 4 bases. The CDR3 contains 14 residues. Germline V lookup: CDR1 SQVTM, CDR2 ANQGSEA. This CDR3 reads CSVDKKGQVYGYTF. In nucleotides, the CDR3 is TGCAGCGTTGATAAAAAGGGACAGGTCTATGGCTACACCTTC.

V is TRBV4-1 and J is TRBJ2-2, with unresolved D. The length of the CDR3 is 17 residues. Germline lookup yields CDR1 MGHRA and CDR2 YSYEKL. V shed 2 bases and J shed 3 bases, with 16 bases lying between them. The CDR3 region has the DNA TGCGCCAGCAGCCAATTTTACTTAGTTGAGGACACCGGGGAGCTGTTTTTT. This gives the protein CASSQFYLVEDTGELFF.

The chain has TRBV28 and TRBJ2-5, with 15 nucleotides matching TRBD2. Looked up from germline, CDR1 is MDHEN and CDR2 is SYDVKM. The CDR3 consists of 15 residues. J gave up 5 bases and V 6 bases, and 4 bases lay outside the gene matches. For the CDR3, the DNA is TGTGCCAGCAGCCCCGGGACTAGCGGGAGGGAGACCCAGTACTTC. Its translation: CASSPGTSGRETQYF.

V and J are TRBV6-1 and TRBJ1-2; D not resolved. Per the germline V gene, CDR1 is MNHNS and CDR2 is SASEGT. The CDR3 runs to 13 residues. Deletions cut 2 bases from V and 0 bases from J, with 4 bases between. CDR3 region: CASSESANYGYTF. DNA of the CDR3: TGTGCCAGCAGTGAATCCGCTAACTATGGCTACACCTTC.

J is TRBJ2-1 and V is TRBV2, with 8 bases that match TRBD1. The length of the CDR3 is 15 residues. Germline V gene lookup returns CDR1 SNHLY and CDR2 FYNNEI. J was trimmed by 4 bases and V by 5 bases; bases with no gene match: 7. In nucleotides, the CDR3 is TGTGCCAGCAGTCTGCAGGGGGCCATGTACAATGAGCAGTTCTTC. Translating it yields CASSLQGAMYNEQFF.